These 18 T cell receptor beta chains share one sample of origin, sequenced in a study of shared clonotypes between healthy human individuals. Using immunoSEQ multiplex PCR, the repertoire was profiled, and TCRdb retains in-frame clones only, with some absent. The sample yields hundreds of thousands of clones, 96% seen once. Sequenced: naive CD4+ T cells sorted from blood. Subset noted: CD45RA+ positively selected. The receptors here all came from a woman aged 25-40 years in good health.

The chain uses TRBV19 and TRBJ1-1; 8 nucleotides line up with TRBD1. The CDR3 sequence is 12 residues long. With 5 bases clipped from V and 6 bases from J, the junction kept 2 bases outside the gene matches. In germline, CDR1 is LNHDA, CDR2 SQIVND (reference sequence). The CDR3 loop is CASSDRGAEAFF. The CDR3 DNA reads TGTGCCAGTAGTGACAGGGGCGCTGAAGCTTTCTTT.

The rearrangement links TRBV19 to TRBJ2-7, with TRBD2 matching 13 bases. CDR1 is LNHDA and CDR2 is SQIVND in the germline V gene (reference sequence). V was clipped by 9 bases and J by 5 bases; unmatched bases: 4. CDR3 length equals 13 residues. The chain's CDR3 is CASGTSGTHEQYF. DNA of the CDR3: TGTGCCAGCGGGACTAGCGGGACCCACGAGCAGTACTTC.

The gene calls are TRBV19 and TRBJ2-7; 8 bases fit TRBD1. CDR3 length: 14 amino acids. In germline, CDR1 is LNHDA, CDR2 SQIVND (reference sequence). The junction had 7 bases not matched to a gene; V was cut back by 5 bases and J by 4 bases. The CDR3 DNA follows: TGTGCCAGTAGTTCCGGACAGGGCTCTTACGAGCAGTACTTC. This sequence encodes CASSSGQGSYEQYF.

The chain recombines TRBV10-3 with TRBJ2-1; 9 bases match TRBD2. The CDR3 extends over 14 amino acids. V lost 4 bases and J lost 9; bases outside the gene matches: 7. Germline values: CDR1 ENHRY, CDR2 SYGVKD. The CDR3 region is CAISALAGTVEQFF. The CDR3 DNA is TGTGCCATCAGTGCTCTAGCGGGAACGGTTGAGCAGTTCTTC.

The V call is TRBV27, the J call TRBJ1-1, with D unclear. Germline V gives CDR1 MNHEY, CDR2 SMNVEV (reference sequence). CDR3 length: 11 residues. The V gene lost 5 bases and the J gene lost 5 bases, with 6 bases spanning the gap. In nucleotides, the CDR3 is TGTGCCAGCAGTCAAGGGACTGAAGCTTTCTTT. This gives the protein CASSQGTEAFF.

The chain uses TRBV18 and TRBJ1-4; D gene unclear. Germline V lookup: CDR1 KGHSH, CDR2 LQKENI. The CDR3 extends over 14 amino acids. V gave up 1 base and J gave up 8 bases, with 11 bases separating them. The CDR3 loop reads CASSPRGSEEKLFF. For the CDR3, the DNA is TGTGCCAGCTCACCACGGGGAAGTGAGGAAAAACTGTTTTTT.

The V gene is TRBV19, the J gene TRBJ2-7; 8 bases fit TRBD2. V lost 0 bases, J lost 9 bases, and 10 bases stayed unmatched. This CDR3 has 15 amino acids. Germline lookup yields CDR1 LNHDA and CDR2 SQIVND (reference sequence). CDR3: CASSIDLAGRGAQYF. CDR3 nucleotide sequence: TGTGCCAGTAGTATAGACCTAGCGGGTCGTGGCGCGCAGTACTTC.

This clone was detected once. The chain combines TRBV2 with TRBJ2-3; 9 nucleotides line up with TRBD2. V lost 8 bases to trimming and J lost 5 bases; unmatched junction nucleotides: 8. Germline loops: CDR1 SNHLY, CDR2 FYNNEI. This CDR3 comprises 14 residues. CDR3 coding DNA: TGTGCCAGCGGACCTCTAGCGGGAAAAGATACGCAGTATTTT. Translated, it gives CASGPLAGKDTQYF.

The chain carries TRBV12-5 and TRBJ1-1, with D perhaps matching TRBD1 (6 bases). V was trimmed by 0 bases and J by 3 bases, leaving 14 bases between them. This CDR3 has 16 residues. Germline V lookup: CDR1 LGHNT, CDR2 FRNRAP. CDR3 in amino acids: CASGLVLGGRDTEAFF. CDR3 coding DNA: TGTGCTAGTGGTTTGGTACTAGGGGGACGGGACACTGAAGCTTTCTTT.

The V and J genes are TRBV28 and TRBJ2-3; tentative D call: TRBD2 (6 bases). This CDR3 region has 14 residues. From germline, CDR1 is MDHEN and CDR2 SYDVKM. The germline V and J ends were trimmed by 6 bases and 1 base, with 11 bases remaining between them. CDR3 region: CASRRGGRTDTQYF. CDR3 sequence (DNA): TGTGCCAGCAGAAGGGGAGGCCGCACAGATACGCAGTATTTT.

The rearrangement links TRBV28 to TRBJ2-5; tentatively, D is TRBD2 (6 bases). Per the germline V gene, CDR1 is MDHEN and CDR2 is SYDVKM. The CDR3 is 11 amino acids. Between the trimmed V and J ends, which lost 4 bases and 11 bases, there was a span of 11 bases. The CDR3 region has the DNA TGTGCCAGCAGTTCCCCGGGGGAGCAGTACTTC. This encodes CASSSPGEQYF.

CDR3 sequence: CASSFAGENTGELFF. CDR3 coding DNA: TGCGCCAGCAGCTTCGCGGGAGAGAACACCGGGGAGCTGTTTTTT. The chain is built from TRBV5-1 and TRBJ2-2; 7 bases match TRBD2. Trimming at V came to 2 bases and at J to 1 base, leaving 2 bases not matched to a gene. Germline lookup yields CDR1 SGHRS and CDR2 YFSETQ. The CDR3 consists of 15 residues.

The chain combines TRBV7-8 with TRBJ1-1; TRBD1 matches at 8 bases. V shed 5 bases, J shed 0 bases, and the junction held 8 bases outside the gene matches. Germline V lookup: CDR1 SGHVS, CDR2 FQNEAQ. This CDR3 contains 16 residues. The CDR3 nucleotides are TGTGCCAGCAGCGTTAGACAGGGGAAGATGAACACTGAAGCTTTCTTT. Translated, it gives CASSVRQGKMNTEAFF.

The genes are TRBV27 and TRBJ1-2; the match to TRBD1 covers 9 bases. V lost 3 bases and J lost 0; bases outside the gene matches: 8. Germline CDR1 is MNHEY and CDR2 is SMNVEV (reference sequence). CDR3 length: 17 amino acids. This CDR3 is CASSFLTGGASNYGYTF. The CDR3 DNA reads TGTGCCAGCAGTTTTTTAACAGGGGGCGCTTCTAACTATGGCTACACCTTC.

The chain is built from TRBV5-1 and TRBJ1-3; D unresolved. The CDR3 totals 14 residues. Germline loops: CDR1 SGHRS, CDR2 YFSETQ. V lost 3 bases, J lost 2 bases, and 9 bases lay in between. CDR3 region: CASSYPGAGNTIYF. For the CDR3, the DNA is TGCGCCAGCAGCTACCCCGGGGCTGGAAACACCATATATTTT.

This clone appeared a single time. J is TRBJ1-5 and V is TRBV19; a possible D gene is TRBD1 (5 bases). CDR3 length: 14 residues. The V gene's germline CDR1 is LNHDA and CDR2 SQIVND (reference sequence). V lost 10 bases, J lost 2 bases, and 15 bases lay in between. The CDR3 sequence: CATHLGGGNQPQHF. CDR3 nucleotides: TGTGCCACCCACCTGGGGGGAGGCAATCAGCCCCAGCATTTT. Based on the CDR3 plus reference TRBV19 and TRBJ1-5, the full variable domain is DGGITQSPKYLFRKEGQNVTLSCEQNLNHDAMYWYRQDPGQGLRLIYYSQIVNDFQKGDIAEGYSVSREKKESFPLTVTSAQKNPTAFYLCATHLGGGNQPQHFGDGTRLSIL.

The V gene is TRBV18, the J gene TRBJ2-7; 8 bases align to TRBD1. The V and J ends lost 3 bases and 5 bases, in that order; junction bases with no gene match: 6. The CDR3 loop spans 14 amino acids. The germline CDR1 and CDR2 sequences are KGHSH and LQKENI. The chain's CDR3 is CASSPSQGVDEQYF. The CDR3 DNA sequence: TGTGCCAGCTCACCGTCACAGGGGGTGGACGAGCAGTACTTC.

The chain employs TRBV18 and TRBJ1-2, with D hard to call. CDR3 size: 15 residues. The ends were cut back, 0 bases at V and 4 bases at J, with 12 bases in the middle. The germline gives CDR1 KGHSH, CDR2 LQKENI. The CDR3, as DNA: TGTGCCAGCTCACCACCGAGCAGGCCCCGCTATGGCTACACCTTC. The encoded protein is CASSPPSRPRYGYTF.